These T cell receptor beta chains were read from a single sample in a study of cytomegalovirus exposure and HLA in healthy donors. Sequencing was performed with immunoSEQ multiplex PCR; in TCRdb, only in-frame clones are kept and a portion is missing. This table has approximately 170,000 clones, approximately 80% appearing once. The source material was PBMCs. Receptors were obtained from a man younger than 40 in good health and CMV-seropositive. Each CDR3 is given with its conserved first and last residue. D genes are given only for firm matches. Clone sizes are given selectively: once, few, many, or a class where the clone is expanded.

j_gene,d_gene,v_gene,abundance,CDR3aa,CDR3nt
TRBJ2-7,NA,TRBV5-1,few,CASSLGPSGEQYF,TGCGCCAGCAGCTTAGGTCCCTCGGGCGAGCAGTACTTC
TRBJ1-4,TRBD1,TRBV9,once,CASSDREVGEKLFF,TGTGCCAGCAGTGACAGGGAGGTGGGTGAAAAACTGTTTTTT
TRBJ2-3,TRBD2,TRBV9,NA,CASSDLSETSGNTDTQYF,TGTGCCAGCAGCGATTTATCGGAAACTAGCGGGAACACAGATACGCAGTATTTT
TRBJ2-3,TRBD2,TRBV7-3,NA,CASSPGLATDTQYF,TGTGCCAGCAGCCCCGGACTAGCGACAGATACGCAGTATTTT
TRBJ2-1,TRBD1,TRBV6-6,NA,CASSYEGVRTGLILFF,TGTGCCAGCAGTTACGAGGGGGTCCGGACAGGGCTCATTCTGTTCTTC
TRBJ1-5,NA,TRBV30,NA,CAWSVQGHQPQHF,TGTGCCTGGAGTGTCCAGGGGCATCAGCCCCAGCATTTT
TRBJ1-2,NA,TRBV5-1,NA,CASSPGQYGYTF,TGCGCCAGCAGCCCTGGACAGTATGGCTACACCTTC
TRBJ2-7,NA,TRBV7-8,few,CASSLANTIGPEQYF,TGTGCCAGCAGCTTAGCGAATACTATCGGTCCCGAGCAGTACTTC
TRBJ1-2,NA,TRBV11-2,NA,CASSGWGQGNYGYTF,TGTGCCAGCAGCGGTTGGGGCCAGGGCAACTATGGCTACACCTTC
TRBJ2-7,NA,TRBV9,few,CANRQSHEQYF,TGTGCCAACAGACAGTCCCACGAGCAGTACTTC
TRBJ1-2,NA,TRBV4-1,NA,CASSHPRGNYGYTF,TGCGCCAGCAGCCATCCCAGGGGTAACTATGGCTACACCTTC
TRBJ2-3,TRBD2,TRBV5-1,NA,CASSLAGRTDTQYF,TGCGCCAGCAGTCTAGCGGGACGCACAGATACGCAGTATTTT
TRBJ1-2,NA,TRBV2,once,CASSEARDYYGYTF,TGTGCCAGCAGTGAAGCCCGGGATTACTATGGCTACACCTTC
TRBJ1-3,TRBD1,TRBV18,NA,CASSPRDSAVGNTIYF,TGTGCCAGCTCACCCCGGGACAGCGCGGTGGGAAACACCATATATTTT
TRBJ1-5,TRBD1,TRBV7-2,few,CASSLGGDREQPQHF,TGTGCCAGCAGCTTAGGGGGAGACAGGGAACAGCCCCAGCATTTT
TRBJ2-7,TRBD1,TRBV11-2,NA,CASSLPRTGVIEQYF,TGTGCCAGCAGCTTACCACGGACAGGCGTTATCGAGCAGTACTTC
TRBJ1-5,TRBD1,TRBV18,NA,CASSSSGGGQPQHF,TGTGCCAGCTCATCCTCAGGGGGCGGGCAGCCCCAGCATTTT
TRBJ2-3,NA,TRBV10-2,NA,CASSVGSLIDTQYF,TGCGCCAGCAGTGTTGGCAGTTTAATAGATACGCAGTATTTT
TRBJ1-2,NA,TRBV30,few,CAWSTPGQLYGYTF,TGTGCCTGGAGCACACCAGGACAGCTCTATGGCTACACCTTC
TRBJ1-1,NA,TRBV5-1,NA,CASSWGEVWMNTEAFF,TGCGCCAGCAGCTGGGGGGAGGTCTGGATGAACACTGAAGCTTTCTTT
TRBJ1-6,TRBD1,TRBV18,NA,CASSPWDRDNSPLHF,TGTGCCAGCTCACCGTGGGACAGGGATAATTCACCCCTCCACTTT
TRBJ2-1,TRBD1,TRBV5-1,NA,CASSPGTGNLDEQFF,TGCGCCAGCAGCCCGGGGACAGGGAATCTCGATGAGCAGTTCTTC
TRBJ2-7,NA,TRBV7-7,NA,CASSLGRTARYEQYF,TGTGCTAGCAGCTTAGGGAGGACAGCGCGGTACGAGCAGTACTTC
TRBJ1-5,TRBD1,TRBV10-3,NA,CAISESGQGRKPQHF,TGTGCCATCAGTGAGTCCGGACAGGGAAGAAAGCCCCAGCATTTT
TRBJ1-4,NA,TRBV4-3,NA,CASSQDGPGDEKLFF,TGCGCCAGCAGCCAAGACGGGCCCGGGGATGAAAAACTGTTTTTT
TRBJ1-2,TRBD1,TRBV30,NA,CAYSGQAFLIF,TGTGCCTATTCGGGACAGGCGTTCCTCATCTTC
TRBJ1-1,NA,TRBV9,NA,CASSVDGAMNTEAFF,TGTGCCAGCAGCGTAGATGGGGCGATGAACACTGAAGCTTTCTTT